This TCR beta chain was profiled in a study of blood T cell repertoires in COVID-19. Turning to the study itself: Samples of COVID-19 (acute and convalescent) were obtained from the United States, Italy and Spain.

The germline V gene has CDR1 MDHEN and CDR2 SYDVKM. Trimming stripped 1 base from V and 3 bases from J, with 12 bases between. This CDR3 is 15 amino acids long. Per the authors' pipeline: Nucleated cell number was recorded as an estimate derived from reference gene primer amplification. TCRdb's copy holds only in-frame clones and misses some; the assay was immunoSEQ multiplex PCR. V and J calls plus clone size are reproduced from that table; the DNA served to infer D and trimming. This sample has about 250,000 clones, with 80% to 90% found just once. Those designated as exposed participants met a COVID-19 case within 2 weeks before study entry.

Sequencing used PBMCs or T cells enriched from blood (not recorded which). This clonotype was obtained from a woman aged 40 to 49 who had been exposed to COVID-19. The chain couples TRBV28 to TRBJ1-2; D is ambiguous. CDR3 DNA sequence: TGTGCCAGCAGTTTATCCACCTTCGGGTACTATGGCTACACCTTC. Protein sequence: CASSLSTFGYYGYTF.